This T cell receptor (beta chain) was sequenced for a study of cytomegalovirus exposure and HLA in healthy donors. This clone is a singleton in its sample. Its antigen is unknown. Produced via immunoSEQ multiplex PCR; TCRdb's table is partial and in-frame only. The repertoire consists of around 130,000 clones, with more than 70% occurring once and the leading ten covering 2.1%. The donors were members of the approximately 130-subject validation cohort (separate from the approximately 670-subject first cohort). CDR1 and CDR2 from the germline V gene are SGHTA and FQGTGA. Trimming removed 2 bases at V and 0 bases at J, with 7 bases between. The CDR3 length is 15 residues. Study observations and caveats: In vitro confirmation showed three CMV-associated chains to be CMV antigen specific.

This receptor was taken from a woman between 25 and 40 years old in good health and CMV-seronegative. The sample consisted of PBMCs. This chain connects TRBV7-3 to TRBJ1-4; D gene ambiguous. The CDR3 DNA follows: TGTGCCAGCAGCTTACAAGAGGCAACTAATGAAAAACTGTTTTTT. Amino acids: CASSLQEATNEKLFF.